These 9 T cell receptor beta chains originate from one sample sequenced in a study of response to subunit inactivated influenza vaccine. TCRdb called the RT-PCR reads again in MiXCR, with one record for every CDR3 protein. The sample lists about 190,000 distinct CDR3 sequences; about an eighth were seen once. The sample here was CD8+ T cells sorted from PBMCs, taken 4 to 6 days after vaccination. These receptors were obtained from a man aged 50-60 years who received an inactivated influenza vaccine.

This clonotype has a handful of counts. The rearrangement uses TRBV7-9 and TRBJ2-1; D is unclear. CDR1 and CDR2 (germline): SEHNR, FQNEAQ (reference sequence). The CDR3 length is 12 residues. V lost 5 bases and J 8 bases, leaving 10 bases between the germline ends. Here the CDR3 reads CASSHPSDEQFF. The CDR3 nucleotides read TGTGCCAGCAGCCACCCGTCGGATGAGCAGTTCTTC.

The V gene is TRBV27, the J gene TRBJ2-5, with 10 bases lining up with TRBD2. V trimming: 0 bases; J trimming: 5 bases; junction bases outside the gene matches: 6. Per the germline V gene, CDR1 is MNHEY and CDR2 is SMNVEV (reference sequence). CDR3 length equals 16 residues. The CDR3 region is CASSLSLAGAGETQYF. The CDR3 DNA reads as TGTGCCAGCAGTTTATCCCTAGCGGGGGCGGGGGAGACCCAGTACTTC.

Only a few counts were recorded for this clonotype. This chain's CDR3 is CASSLLENEQFF. In DNA, the CDR3 is TGTGCCAGCAGTCTACTTGAGAATGAGCAGTTCTTC. The rearrangement links TRBV9 to TRBJ2-1; D is uncertain. CDR3 length: 12 residues. Trimming removed 5 bases from V and 7 bases from J, with 10 bases in between. The germline gives CDR1 SGDLS, CDR2 YYNGEE.

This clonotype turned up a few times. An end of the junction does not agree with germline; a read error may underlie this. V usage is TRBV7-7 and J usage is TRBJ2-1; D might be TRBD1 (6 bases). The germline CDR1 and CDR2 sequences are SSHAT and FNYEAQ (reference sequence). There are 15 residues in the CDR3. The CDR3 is CASSPGVGQRDEQFF. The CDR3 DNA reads TGTGCTAGCAGCCCAGGTGTGGGACAACGGGATGAGCAGTTCTTC.

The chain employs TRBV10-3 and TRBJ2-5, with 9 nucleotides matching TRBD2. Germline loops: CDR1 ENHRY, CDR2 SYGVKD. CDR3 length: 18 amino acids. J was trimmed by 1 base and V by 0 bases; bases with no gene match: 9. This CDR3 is CAISESGSGSTLQETQYF. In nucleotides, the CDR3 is TGTGCCATCAGTGAGTCTGGTAGCGGGAGTACCCTCCAAGAGACCCAGTACTTC.

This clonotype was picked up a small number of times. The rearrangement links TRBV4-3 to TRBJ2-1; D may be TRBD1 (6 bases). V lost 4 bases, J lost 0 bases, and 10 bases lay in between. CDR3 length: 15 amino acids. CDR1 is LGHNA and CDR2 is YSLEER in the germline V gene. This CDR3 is CASSRGRNSYNEQFF. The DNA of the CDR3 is TGCGCCAGCAGCCGGGGGCGGAACTCCTACAATGAGCAGTTCTTC.

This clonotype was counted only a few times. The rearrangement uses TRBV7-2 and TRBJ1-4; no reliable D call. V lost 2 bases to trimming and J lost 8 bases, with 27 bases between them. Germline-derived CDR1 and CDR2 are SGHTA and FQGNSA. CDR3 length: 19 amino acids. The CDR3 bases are TGTGCCAGCAGCTTACCGCTAGGATCTGGCCCGCGCCCGGGGGAAAAACTGTTTTTT. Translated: CASSLPLGSGPRPGEKLFF.

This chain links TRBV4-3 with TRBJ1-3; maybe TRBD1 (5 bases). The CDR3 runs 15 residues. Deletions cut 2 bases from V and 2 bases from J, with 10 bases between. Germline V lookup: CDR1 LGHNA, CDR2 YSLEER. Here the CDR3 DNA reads TGCGCCAGCAGCCAATCGAGAGGGGCTGGAAACACCATATATTTT. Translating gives CASSQSRGAGNTIYF.

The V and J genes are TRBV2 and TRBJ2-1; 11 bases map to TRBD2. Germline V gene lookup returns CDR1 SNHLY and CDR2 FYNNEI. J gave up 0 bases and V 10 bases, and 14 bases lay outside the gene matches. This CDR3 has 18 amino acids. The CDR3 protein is CAICFSGTSGASYNEQFF. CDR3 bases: TGTGCCATCTGTTTTTCCGGGACTAGCGGAGCCTCCTACAATGAGCAGTTCTTC.